Below, 27 T cell receptor beta chains from the same sample are listed, as sequenced in a study of blood T cell repertoires in COVID-19. Repertoires were generated with immunoSEQ multiplex PCR, while TCRdb's copy carries only in-frame clones and drops some. The table has 350,000 to 500,000 clones, around 90% seen once. Material for sequencing was peripheral blood. Receptors originate from a man aged 18-30 years with COVID-19, enrolled during active disease.

The genes are TRBV30 and TRBJ1-4, with D perhaps TRBD1 (5 bases). Germline CDR1 reads GTSNPN; CDR2 reads SVGIG (reference sequence). The germline V and J ends were trimmed by 8 bases and 5 bases, with 12 bases remaining between them. The CDR3 extends over 12 amino acids. The CDR3 loop reads CAGLGGNEKLFF. CDR3 DNA: TGTGCCGGGCTTGGGGGGAATGAAAAACTGTTTTTT.

V usage is TRBV7-7 and J usage is TRBJ1-1; a weak D match, TRBD1 (6 bases). Germline lookup yields CDR1 SSHAT and CDR2 FNYEAQ (reference sequence). This CDR3 contains 16 residues. Deletions cut 5 bases from V and 5 bases from J, with 21 bases between. The CDR3 region has the DNA TGTGCCAGCAGCCCCGGGAGGGGGGAAGGTAAGACTGAAGCTTTCTTT. Protein: CASSPGRGEGKTEAFF.

This clone was seen a handful of times. The chain employs TRBV11-2 and TRBJ1-3; D is undetermined. Germline lookup yields CDR1 SGHAT and CDR2 FQNNGV. The CDR3 contains 14 residues. The ends were cut back, 0 bases at V and 0 bases at J, with 3 bases in the middle. The CDR3 DNA reads as TGTGCCAGCAGCTTAGACCACTCTGGAAACACCATATATTTT. This translates into CASSLDHSGNTIYF.

The chain joins TRBV10-2 to TRBJ1-6; possible D gene TRBD1, 5 bases. Germline values: CDR1 WSHSY, CDR2 SAAADI. The V and J ends lost 7 bases and 9 bases respectively, with 19 bases between them. This CDR3 is built from 15 residues. In nucleotides, the CDR3 is TGCGCCAGCATGACAGCCGGGACTCTTAGTTCACCCCTCCACTTT. Protein product: CASMTAGTLSSPLHF.

The chain carries TRBV27 and TRBJ2-1; TRBD1 matches 7 bases. The V gene end was trimmed by 6 bases and the J gene end by 3 bases; junction bases not matched to a gene: 5. The germline CDR1 and CDR2 sequences are MNHEY and SMNVEV (reference sequence). This CDR3 has 14 amino acids. CDR3 in amino acids: CASRLTGDYNEQFF. The CDR3 DNA reads as TGTGCCAGCAGGCTTACAGGGGACTACAATGAGCAGTTCTTC.

The V call is TRBV7-6, the J call TRBJ2-3; D is unresolved. The CDR3 loop spans 16 amino acids. Germline CDR1 reads SGHVS; CDR2 reads FNYEAQ. The V gene lost 4 bases and the J gene lost 8 bases, with 22 bases spanning the gap. The CDR3 region has the DNA TGTGCCAGCAGCTCCAGTTTAACGAGGTTGAACTCTACGCAGTATTTT. Translated: CASSSSLTRLNSTQYF.

V gene TRBV27 combines with J gene TRBJ2-1; 7 bases map to TRBD2. CDR1 and CDR2 (germline): MNHEY, SMNVEV (reference sequence). The ends lost 6 bases at V and 2 bases at J; junction bases unmatched: 13. This CDR3 comprises 17 residues. The CDR3 nucleotides read TGTGCCAGCAGCACCGAGCCGGGGGGAGGGGCCTACAATGAGCAGTTCTTC. Its protein product is CASSTEPGGGAYNEQFF.

CDR3 residues: CASSLADRAMSTDTQYF. The CDR3 DNA follows: TGTGCCAGCAGCTTAGCCGACAGGGCAATGAGCACAGATACGCAGTATTTT. The chain has TRBV11-3 and TRBJ2-3; 7 bases line up with TRBD1. The germline V gene has CDR1 SGHNT and CDR2 YENEEA. The junction had 7 bases not matched to a gene; V was cut back by 1 base and J by 0 bases. The CDR3 length is 17 residues.

The rearrangement links TRBV19 to TRBJ1-5; D may be TRBD1 (6 bases). V lost 5 bases and J 7 bases, leaving 15 bases between the germline ends. In germline, CDR1 is LNHDA, CDR2 SQIVND (reference sequence). This CDR3 is 14 amino acids long. This CDR3 reads CASSRDTLYQPQHF. The CDR3 nucleotides read TGTGCCAGTAGTCGGGACACCTTGTACCAGCCCCAGCATTTT.

The chain is built from TRBV11-2 and TRBJ1-6; 11 bases align to TRBD1. Germline values: CDR1 SGHAT, CDR2 FQNNGV. With 1 base clipped from V and 1 base from J, the junction kept 3 bases outside the gene matches. The CDR3 consists of 18 residues. The CDR3 region has the DNA TGTGCCAGCAGCTTAGCGGGGACAGGGGGGTCCTATAATTCACCCCTCCACTTT. Amino acids: CASSLAGTGGSYNSPLHF.

The rearrangement joins TRBV5-5 to TRBJ2-7; possible D gene TRBD1, 6 bases. The CDR3 is 15 amino acids. V was trimmed by 4 bases and J by 3 bases, leaving 17 bases between them. CDR1 is SGHKS, CDR2 YYEKEE, per germline (reference sequence). CDR3 residues: CASSGSTGPNYEQYF. As DNA, the CDR3 is TGTGCCAGCAGCGGCTCGACAGGACCAAACTACGAGCAGTACTTC.

The genes are TRBV19 and TRBJ1-4; D gene ambiguous. This CDR3 has 14 amino acids. CDR1 is LNHDA, CDR2 SQIVND, per germline (reference sequence). V was clipped by 2 bases and J by 1 base, with 5 bases between them. The CDR3 nucleotides read TGTGCCAGTAGTATACTAGGAACTAATGAAAAACTGTTTTTT. This gives the protein CASSILGTNEKLFF. The variable domain in full, completed from reference TRBV19 and TRBJ1-4, reads DGGITQSPKYLFRKEGQNVTLSCEQNLNHDAMYWYRQDPGQGLRLIYYSQIVNDFQKGDIAEGYSVSREKKESFPLTVTSAQKNPTAFYLCASSILGTNEKLFFGSGTQLSVL.

This chain joins TRBV5-1 and TRBJ2-1, with D perhaps TRBD2 (6 bases). The CDR3 length is 14 residues. Germline V gene lookup returns CDR1 SGHRS and CDR2 YFSETQ. The V gene lost 0 bases and the J gene lost 8 bases, with 12 bases spanning the gap. CDR3 nucleotides: TGCGCCAGCAGCTTGGGAGGTAGCGGCGATGAGCAGTTCTTC. It yields the protein CASSLGGSGDEQFF.

This chain connects TRBV11-2 to TRBJ2-2; the match to TRBD2 covers 10 bases. Germline V gene data show CDR1 as SGHAT and CDR2 as FQNNGV. The length of the CDR3 is 17 residues. The trim removed 4 bases at V and 6 bases at J, leaving 11 bases unmatched. The CDR3 DNA reads TGTGCCAGCAGCTCCCCTGGGCTAGCGGGAGCTCCCGGGGAGCTGTTTTTT. Protein product: CASSSPGLAGAPGELFF.

The rearrangement uses TRBV7-2 and TRBJ2-5; the match to TRBD2 covers 9 bases. V shed 6 bases, J shed 3 bases, and the junction held 2 bases outside the gene matches. The CDR3 has 13 residues. Germline lookup yields CDR1 SGHTA and CDR2 FQGNSA. In DNA form, the CDR3 reads TGTGCCAGCAGTAGCGGGAGAAAAGAGACCCAGTACTTC. It specifies CASSSGRKETQYF.

CDR3 protein: CASSLGQTDTYEQYF. CDR3 nucleotide sequence: TGTGCCAGCAGCTTAGGACAGACAGACACCTACGAGCAGTACTTC. The chain uses TRBV7-9 and TRBJ2-7; maybe TRBD1 (5 bases). In germline, CDR1 is SEHNR, CDR2 FQNEAQ (reference sequence). V gave up 1 base and J gave up 2 bases, with 12 bases separating them. This CDR3 spans 15 amino acids.

The chain is built from TRBV2 and TRBJ1-1, with 11 bases aligning to TRBD1. Germline V gene sequence: CDR1 SNHLY, CDR2 FYNNEI. The CDR3 loop spans 16 amino acids. Losses at the gene ends were 3 bases for V and 1 base for J; bases not matched to a gene: 4. The CDR3 sequence: CASSEGTGGWNTEAFF. The CDR3 bases are TGTGCCAGCAGTGAGGGGACAGGGGGATGGAACACTGAAGCTTTCTTT.

CDR3 sequence: CASSLGTGLKGANVLTF. DNA of the CDR3: TGTGCCAGCAGCTTAGGGACAGGGTTGAAGGGGGCCAACGTCCTGACTTTC. The V and J genes are TRBV7-8 and TRBJ2-6; TRBD1 matches 8 bases. There are 17 residues in the CDR3. Per germline, CDR1 SGHVS and CDR2 FQNEAQ. V gave up 1 base and J gave up 4 bases; unmatched junction bases: 6.

This chain joins TRBV6-5 and TRBJ2-7, with 8 bases aligning to TRBD1. The CDR3 has 15 amino acids. V gave up 2 bases and J gave up 5 bases; unmatched junction bases: 8. Germline V gene data show CDR1 as MNHEY and CDR2 as SVGAGI. The CDR3 DNA follows: TGTGCCAGCAGTTACGGATCGCAGGGGGCAAACGAGCAGTACTTC. Translation: CASSYGSQGANEQYF.

The chain carries TRBV5-1 and TRBJ2-7, with 8 bases that match TRBD2. The CDR3 totals 16 residues. Germline lookup yields CDR1 SGHRS and CDR2 YFSETQ. J gave up 7 bases and V 4 bases, and 16 bases lay outside the gene matches. For the CDR3, the DNA is TGCGCCAGCAGCCCCGGGCGGGGGAGCGGGAGTAGGGAGCAGTACTTC. Protein product: CASSPGRGSGSREQYF.

V gene TRBV6-6 combines with J gene TRBJ2-3, with 9 bases aligning to TRBD2. The trim removed 5 bases at V and 1 base at J, leaving 13 bases unmatched. Germline lookup yields CDR1 MNHNY and CDR2 SVGAGI (reference sequence). The CDR3 is 18 residues long. DNA for the CDR3: TGTGCCAGCAGTCCCCAACCCCCGAAGCGGGGGGGCACAGATACGCAGTATTTT. Residues: CASSPQPPKRGGTDTQYF.

The chain has TRBV2 and TRBJ2-1; D gene ambiguous. Germline lookup yields CDR1 SNHLY and CDR2 FYNNEI. The CDR3 is made up of 14 amino acids. The ends were cut back, 2 bases at V and 8 bases at J, with 13 bases in the middle. In DNA form, the CDR3 reads TGTGCCAGCAGTGAAAAAGGTCTAGGCGATGAGCAGTTCTTC. Protein sequence: CASSEKGLGDEQFF.

This rearrangement joins TRBV19 to TRBJ2-1; no clear D. The germline CDR1 and CDR2 sequences are LNHDA and SQIVND (reference sequence). Trimming left V 5 bases short and J 10 bases short, with 15 bases between. This CDR3 contains 13 residues. DNA for the CDR3: TGTGCCAGTAGTCCCTCTCTGAGCGCCGAGCAGTTCTTC. Its protein is CASSPSLSAEQFF.

V is TRBV6-5 and J is TRBJ2-7, with 8 bases aligning to TRBD1. The germline gives CDR1 MNHEY, CDR2 SVGAGI. CDR3 size: 13 residues. Germline trimming cut 5 bases from V and 3 bases from J; bases unmatched to any gene: 3. CDR3 amino acids: CASSMTGVYEQYF. CDR3 bases: TGTGCCAGCAGTATGACAGGGGTCTACGAGCAGTACTTC.

The chain joins TRBV24-1 to TRBJ1-1; possibly TRBD1 for D (6 bases). CDR1 KGHDR and CDR2 SFDVKD come from the germline V gene. Trimming took off 4 bases at V and 0 bases at J, with 20 bases between the two ends. The CDR3 consists of 18 residues. The CDR3 DNA reads TGTGCCACCAGTGAACCCATACAGGGTATGAAGATGAACACTGAAGCTTTCTTT. Amino acid sequence: CATSEPIQGMKMNTEAFF.

The rearrangement uses TRBV7-9 and TRBJ2-5; no firm D call. Germline V gene sequence: CDR1 SEHNR, CDR2 FQNEAQ (reference sequence). With 2 bases removed from V and 5 bases from J, the gap between germline ends came to 3 bases. This CDR3 region has 11 residues. CDR3 sequence reads: CASSLLETQYF. As DNA, the CDR3 is TGTGCCAGCAGCTTACTGGAGACCCAGTACTTC.

V is TRBV11-2 and J is TRBJ2-7; 10 bases line up with TRBD1. Germline V gene lookup returns CDR1 SGHAT and CDR2 FQNNGV. CDR3 length: 14 residues. V lost 4 bases to trimming and J lost 6 bases; unmatched junction nucleotides: 6. This CDR3 reads CASSSDRGLAEQYF. Written as DNA, the CDR3 is TGTGCCAGCAGCTCCGACAGGGGGCTTGCCGAGCAGTACTTC. The complete variable domain, with remaining parts taken from reference TRBV11-2 and TRBJ2-7, reads EAGVAQSPRYKIIEKRQSVAFWCNPISGHATLYWYQQILGQGPKLLIQFQNNGVVDDSQLPKDRFSAERLKGVDSTLKIQPAKLEDSAVYLCASSSDRGLAEQYFGPGTRLTVT.